Below are 22 T cell receptor beta chains sequenced from a single sample in a study of T cell repertoires in cytomegalovirus infection. Each CDR3 protein is one row after TCRdb ran MiXCR on the reads. Here the sample spans 60,000 to 80,000 distinct CDR3 sequences, 20% being singletons. These receptors lack a known antigen. The sample here was CD8+ T cells from cultured PBMCs, taken from culture after CMV antigen stimulation. Source of these receptors: a human donor in good health (CMV status not recorded). Some clones in this sample may be carry-over from other donors' samples.

This chain joins TRBV15 and TRBJ1-5; D remains unclear. Trimming left V 1 base short and J 0 bases short, with 1 base between. CDR1 LNHNV and CDR2 YYDKDF come from the germline V gene (reference sequence). There are 13 residues in the CDR3. CDR3 sequence: CATSRGSNQPQHF. DNA of the CDR3: TGTGCCACCAGCAGAGGTAGCAATCAGCCCCAGCATTTT.

The chain links TRBV12-3 or TRBV12-4 to TRBJ1-2; D might be TRBD1 (5 bases). Trimming took 2 bases from V and 8 from J, leaving 15 bases between them. CDR3 length: 14 amino acids. The CDR3 sequence: CASSLIIRVDGYTF. The CDR3 DNA reads TGTGCCAGCAGTTTAATTATCAGGGTGGACGGCTACACCTTC.

This clonotype has a handful of counts. The chain joins TRBV6-2 or TRBV6-3 to TRBJ2-1; 7 bases agree with TRBD2. In germline, CDR1 is MNHEY, CDR2 SVGEGT. The CDR3 has 15 amino acids. V lost 4 bases, J lost 3 bases, and 6 bases stayed unmatched. CDR3 in amino acids: CASSWNGGNYNEQFF. The CDR3 coding sequence is TGTGCCAGCAGTTGGAACGGGGGGAACTACAATGAGCAGTTCTTC.

CDR3 DNA sequence: TGCGCCAGCAGCCAAGTCGACAGGGGGAGTAAGGGTACGCAGTATTTT. Translating it yields CASSQVDRGSKGTQYF. The chain joins TRBV4-1 to TRBJ2-3; 9 bases fit TRBD1. Germline CDR1 is MGHRA and CDR2 is YSYEKL. The CDR3 is 16 residues long. The ends lost 1 base at V and 8 bases at J; junction bases unmatched: 10.

This rearrangement joins TRBV7-1 to TRBJ2-4; either TRBD1 or TRBD2 may fit D (5 bases each). TRBV7-1 belongs to the ORF category, with a function that is uncertain. This CDR3 comprises 17 residues. V lost 5 bases, J lost 0 bases, and 17 bases lay in between. The CDR3 spells CASSLGTEGLAKNIQYF. The CDR3, as DNA: TGTGCCAGCAGCCTCGGGACCGAGGGTCTAGCCAAAAACATTCAGTACTTC.

This clonotype has at least ten counts. The V and J genes are TRBV11-3 and TRBJ1-2; possible D gene TRBD1, 5 bases. The CDR3 covers 15 residues. Germline V gene sequence: CDR1 SGHNT, CDR2 YENEEA. With 7 bases removed from V and 4 bases from J, the gap between germline ends came to 19 bases. As DNA, the CDR3 is TGTGCCAGCACCCCTAGTCCCCAGGGAAGCTATGGCTACACCTTC. Its protein product is CASTPSPQGSYGYTF.

J is TRBJ2-5 and V is TRBV7-6; D not resolved. The CDR3 consists of 16 residues. Germline V CDR1 and CDR2: SGHVS, FNYEAQ. The V end lost 5 bases, the J end lost 9 bases, and 25 bases lay between the germline ends. The CDR3 region is CASSPRPSTEKQAQYF. The DNA for the CDR3 is TGTGCCAGCAGCCCCCGCCCGTCGACGGAGAAGCAGGCCCAGTACTTC. The whole variable domain, filled in from reference TRBV7-6 and TRBJ2-5, reads GAGVSQSPRYKVTKRGQDVALRCDPISGHVSLYWYRQALGQGPEFLTYFNYEAQQDKSGLPNDRFSAERPEGSISTLTIQRTEQRDSAMYRCASSPRPSTEKQAQYFGPGTRLLVL.

This rearrangement joins TRBV7-2 to TRBJ1-1; D ambiguous. CDR3 length: 15 amino acids. Trimming stripped 2 bases from V and 5 bases from J, with 15 bases between. Germline V lookup: CDR1 SGHTA, CDR2 FQGNSA. The CDR3 is CASSLRRHAGTEAFF. In DNA form, the CDR3 reads TGTGCCAGCAGCTTACGCAGACACGCGGGGACTGAAGCTTTCTTT.

The J gene is TRBJ2-7, the V gene TRBV4-3; 8 nucleotides align to TRBD1. The CDR3 extends over 13 amino acids. The germline V gene encodes CDR1 LGHNA and CDR2 YSLEER. V lost 4 bases and J lost 4; bases outside the gene matches: 3. The CDR3 nucleotides are TGCGCCAGCAGCCCCTGGACAGGGTACGAGCAGTACTTC. Its translation: CASSPWTGYEQYF.

The chain recombines TRBV9 with TRBJ2-7, with 9 bases lining up with TRBD1. This CDR3 is built from 15 residues. The V gene end was trimmed by 4 bases and the J gene end by 5 bases; junction bases not matched to a gene: 10. Germline CDR1 reads SGDLS; CDR2 reads YYNGEE. This CDR3 reads CASSLYRDRENEQYF. The CDR3 nucleotides read TGTGCCAGCAGCCTTTACCGGGACAGGGAAAACGAGCAGTACTTC. The full variable domain, with the rest looked up from reference TRBV9 and TRBJ2-7, is DSGVTQTPKHLITATGQRVTLRCSPRSGDLSVYWYQQSLDQGLQFLIQYYNGEERAKGNILERFSAQQFPDLHSELNLSSLELGDSALYFCASSLYRDRENEQYFGPGTRLTVT.

This clonotype was picked up many times. The rearrangement joins TRBV5-6 to TRBJ2-1; 7 bases map to TRBD1. V was pared by 6 bases and J by 6 bases, with 9 bases of the junction left unmatched. The CDR3 is made up of 14 amino acids. Looked up from germline, CDR1 is SGHDT and CDR2 is YYEEEE. CDR3 DNA: TGTGCCAGCATTCAGGGACAGCTTGGCAATGAGCAGTTCTTC. This translates into CASIQGQLGNEQFF.

The chain links TRBV12-3 or TRBV12-4 to TRBJ2-7; 7 bases agree with TRBD2. This CDR3 spans 14 amino acids. With 2 bases clipped from V and 4 bases from J, the junction kept 5 bases outside the gene matches. CDR3 protein: CASSLFGGGYEQYF. CDR3 nucleotide sequence: TGTGCCAGCAGTTTATTTGGGGGGGGTTACGAGCAGTACTTC.

This chain joins TRBV12-3 or TRBV12-4 and TRBJ1-2; 8 positions match TRBD1. CDR3 length equals 15 residues. The V gene end was trimmed by 5 bases and the J gene end by 4 bases; junction bases not matched to a gene: 9. The CDR3 DNA reads as TGTGCCAGCAGTACGTCAGGGGGCAGTGGCTATGGCTACACCTTC. This gives the protein CASSTSGGSGYGYTF.

Only a few counts were recorded for this clonotype. J is TRBJ2-1 and V is TRBV7-8, with 11 bases matching TRBD2. Germline lookup yields CDR1 SGHVS and CDR2 FQNEAQ. The CDR3 extends over 15 amino acids. V was pared by 2 bases and J by 8 bases, with 5 bases of the junction left unmatched. CDR3 region: CASSLPLAGGDEQFF. CDR3 DNA: TGTGCCAGCAGCTTACCCCTAGCGGGGGGTGATGAGCAGTTCTTC.

Only a few counts were recorded for this clonotype. The rearrangement links TRBV7-8 to TRBJ1-5, with a tentative D call TRBD1 (6 bases). The CDR3 length is 15 residues. Germline V gene sequence: CDR1 SGHVS, CDR2 FQNEAQ. Trimming pared 1 base from V and 4 bases from J, leaving 11 bases between. In DNA form, the CDR3 reads TGTGCCAGCAGCTTAGTTTCAGGGGTAAATCAGCCCCAGCATTTT. As protein: CASSLVSGVNQPQHF.

The chain combines TRBV5-1 with TRBJ1-2; TRBD1 is a possible D gene (6 bases). CDR3 length: 16 amino acids. V lost 3 bases and J lost 1, with 16 bases in between. Germline V gene lookup returns CDR1 SGHRS and CDR2 YFSETQ. The CDR3 DNA reads TGCGCCAGCAGCTCCGACGGGCAGGGGTTTAACTATGGCTACACCTTC. Protein sequence: CASSSDGQGFNYGYTF.

This clonotype was counted between two and nine times. The gene calls are TRBV12-3 or TRBV12-4 and TRBJ2-3, with D uncertain. V shed 3 bases and J shed 1 base, with 5 bases lying between them. This CDR3 region has 13 residues. The CDR3 sequence: CASSFLGTDTQYF. CDR3 coding DNA: TGTGCCAGCAGTTTTTTGGGCACAGATACGCAGTATTTT.

The rearrangement uses TRBV7-8 and TRBJ1-5; D is unresolved. V was trimmed by 0 bases and J by 7 bases, leaving 13 bases between them. This CDR3 contains 15 residues. CDR1 SGHVS and CDR2 FQNEAQ come from the germline V gene. CDR3 DNA: TGTGCCAGCAGCTTAGCTGGGTGGGGAGAGCAGCCCCAGCATTTT. Protein product: CASSLAGWGEQPQHF.

This clonotype was counted between two and nine times. The genes are TRBV7-2 and TRBJ1-5, with D possibly being TRBD1 (6 bases). The germline gives CDR1 SGHTA, CDR2 FQGNSA. Trimming took 5 bases from V and 3 from J, leaving 11 bases between them. CDR3 length: 14 residues. CDR3 sequence (DNA): TGTGCCAGCAGCACCCGACAGGACAATCAGCCCCAGCATTTT. It yields the protein CASSTRQDNQPQHF.

This clonotype was counted a single time. The rearrangement links TRBV7-6 to TRBJ2-2; D is undetermined. CDR1 SGHVS and CDR2 FNYEAQ come from the germline V gene. The CDR3 contains 14 residues. V was shortened by 3 bases and J by 2 bases, with 7 bases between the two germline ends. The CDR3 DNA follows: TGTGCCAGCAGCTTTCTAAGTAACACCGGGGAGCTGTTTTTT. Its translation is CASSFLSNTGELFF.

This clonotype has only a few counts. The chain joins TRBV27 to TRBJ1-1, with D perhaps TRBD1 (6 bases). The CDR3 is 16 residues long. Per the germline V gene, CDR1 is MNHEY and CDR2 is SMNVEV (reference sequence). Trimming took off 7 bases at V and 3 bases at J, with 21 bases between the two ends. The chain's CDR3 is CASTDHGRGTDTEAFF. The CDR3 bases are TGTGCCAGCACTGACCATGGGAGGGGGACTGACACTGAAGCTTTCTTT.

The chain combines TRBV6-5 with TRBJ2-7; D not certain. In germline, CDR1 is MNHEY, CDR2 SVGAGI. Between the trimmed V and J ends, which lost 6 bases and 7 bases, there was a span of 16 bases. This CDR3 comprises 13 residues. CDR3: CASRLTAKEEQYF. In DNA form, the CDR3 reads TGTGCCAGCAGATTAACAGCAAAAGAGGAGCAGTACTTC.